This T cell receptor beta chain was obtained from a study of monozygotic twins with cystic fibrosis. Study findings and constraints: J usage was most co-twin-similar in 8 of 16 pairs, V in 13.

Only in-frame clones appear in the TCRdb table, and some are missing; sequencing was by immunoSEQ multiplex PCR. The table has about 23,000 clones, approximately 97% seen once. Losses at the gene ends were 6 bases for V and 4 bases for J; bases not matched to a gene: 16. This CDR3 region has 17 residues. Germline V lookup: CDR1 ENHRY, CDR2 SYGVKD. A word on this clone: Its target is unknown.

Source material: blood. This clonotype was obtained from a girl aged 10-17 years with cystic fibrosis. This sequence joins TRBV10-3 and TRBJ2-5; 8 nucleotides align to TRBD1. CDR3 amino acids: CAISGLPGQEPGETQYF. DNA for the CDR3: TGTGCCATCAGCGGGTTACCGGGACAGGAACCCGGAGAGACCCAGTACTTC.